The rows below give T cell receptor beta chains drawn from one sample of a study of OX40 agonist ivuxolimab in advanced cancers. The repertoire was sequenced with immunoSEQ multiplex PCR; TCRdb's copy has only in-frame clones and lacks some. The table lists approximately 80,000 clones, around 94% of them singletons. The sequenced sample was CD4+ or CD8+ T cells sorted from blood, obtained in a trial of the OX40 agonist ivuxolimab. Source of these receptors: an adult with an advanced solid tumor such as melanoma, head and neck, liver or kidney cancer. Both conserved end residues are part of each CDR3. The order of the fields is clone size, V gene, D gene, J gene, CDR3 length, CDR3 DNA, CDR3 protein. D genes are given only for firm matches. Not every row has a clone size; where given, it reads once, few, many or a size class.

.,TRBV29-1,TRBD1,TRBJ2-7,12,TGCAGCGCCGGACAGGACTTCTACGAGCAGTACTTC,CSAGQDFYEQYF
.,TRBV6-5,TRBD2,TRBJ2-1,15,TGTGCCAGCAGTGCCCTAGCGGGAGGTAACTATGAGCAGTTCTTC,CASSALAGGNYEQFF
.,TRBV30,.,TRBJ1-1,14,TGTGCCTGGACCCCGGGCCATGGGGACACTGAAGCTTTCTTT,CAWTPGHGDTEAFF
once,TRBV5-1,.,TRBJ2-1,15,TGCGCCAGCAGCTTTCACCCCGCGGTCGGGAATGAGCAGTTCTTC,CASSFHPAVGNEQFF
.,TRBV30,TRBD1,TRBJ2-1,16,TGTGCCTGGAGTGTACTTCACAGGGGATTTTACAATGAGCAGTTCTTC,CAWSVLHRGFYNEQFF
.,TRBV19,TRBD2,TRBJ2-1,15,TGTGCCAGTAGTATTCAAGCGGGGGGACTTAATGAGCAGTTCTTC,CASSIQAGGLNEQFF
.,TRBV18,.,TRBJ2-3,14,TGTGCCAGCCCCCCGGAACCCGGGGCAGATACGCAGTATTTT,CASPPEPGADTQYF
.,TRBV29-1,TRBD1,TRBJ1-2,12,TGCAGCGTCTCAGGGGGCAAGGATGGCTACACCTTC,CSVSGGKDGYTF
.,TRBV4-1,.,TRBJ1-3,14,TGCGCCAGCAGCCAAGTTTTGTTCGGAAACACCATATATTTT,CASSQVLFGNTIYF
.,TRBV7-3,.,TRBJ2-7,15,TGTGCCAGCAGTCTAAGAGGCGGGGCGGACTACGAGCAGTACTTC,CASSLRGGADYEQYF
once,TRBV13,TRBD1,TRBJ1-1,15,TGTGCCAGCAGCCCAGGGGGGGTAGGTAACACTGAAGCTTTCTTT,CASSPGGVGNTEAFF
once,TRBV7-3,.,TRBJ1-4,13,TGTGCCAGCAGTCCCGCGTATGGCGAAAAACTGTTTTTT,CASSPAYGEKLFF
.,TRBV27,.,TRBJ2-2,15,TGTGCCAGCAGTCTAGGACAGCCGAACACCGGGGAGCTGTTTTTT,CASSLGQPNTGELFF
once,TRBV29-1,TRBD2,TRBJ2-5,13,TGCAGCGGTGAACTGGGACTAACAGAGACCCAGTACTTC,CSGELGLTETQYF
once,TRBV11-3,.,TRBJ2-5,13,TGTGCCAGCAGCTCCCTCGACACCGGGACTCAGTACTTC,CASSSLDTGTQYF
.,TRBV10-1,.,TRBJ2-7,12,TGCGCCAGCAGTGATGGGTCTTGGGAGCAGTACTTC,CASSDGSWEQYF
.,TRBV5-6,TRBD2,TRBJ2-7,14,TGTGCCAGCAGCTTGGTCGGGAGGGCCCACGAGCAGTACTTC,CASSLVGRAHEQYF
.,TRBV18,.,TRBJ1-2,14,TGTGCCAGTTCACCACGGCAGGGAGGTGATGGCTACACCTTC,CASSPRQGGDGYTF
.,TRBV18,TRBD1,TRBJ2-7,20,TGTGCCAGCTCACCGGAGTTCCCGCAACCGGGACAGGTCCACCCCTACGAGCAGTACTTC,CASSPEFPQPGQVHPYEQYF
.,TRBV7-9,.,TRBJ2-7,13,TGTGCCAGCAGCTTAGCCGGAACCTACGAGCAGTACTTC,CASSLAGTYEQYF
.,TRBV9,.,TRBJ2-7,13,TGTGCCAGCAGCCGTGAAGGGTACTACGAGCAGTACTTC,CASSREGYYEQYF
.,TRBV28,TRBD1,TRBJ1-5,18,TGTGCCAGCACCCGGAAAGGACAGGAAATATATAGCAATCAGCCCCAGCATTTT,CASTRKGQEIYSNQPQHF
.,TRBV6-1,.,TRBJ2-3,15,TGTGCCAGCAGTGAAGGAGGAGGCACGGCAGATACGCAGTATTTT,CASSEGGGTADTQYF
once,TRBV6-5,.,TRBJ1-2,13,TGTGCCAGCAGTTACGGGGAAAACTATGGCTACACCTTC,CASSYGENYGYTF
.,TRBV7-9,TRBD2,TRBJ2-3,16,TGTGCCAGCAGCTCCTTACTAGCGGGGGAGACAGATACGCAGTATTTT,CASSSLLAGETDTQYF
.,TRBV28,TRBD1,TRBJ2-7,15,TGTGCCAGCAGTTATGCAGGGGGCGAGTCCTACGAGCAGTACTTC,CASSYAGGESYEQYF
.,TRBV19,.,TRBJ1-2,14,TGTGCCAGTAGCCTGGTGGAGGGGTGGCATGGCTACACCTTC,CASSLVEGWHGYTF
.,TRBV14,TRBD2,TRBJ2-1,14,TGTGCCAGCAGCCAACTAGCGGGAGCCAATGAGCAGTTCTTC,CASSQLAGANEQFF
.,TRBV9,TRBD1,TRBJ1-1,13,TGTGCCAGCAGCTCAGGGGGGGAGAGTGAAGCTTTCTTT,CASSSGGESEAFF
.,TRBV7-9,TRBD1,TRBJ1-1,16,TGTGCCAGCAGTTCTACCGGGACAGGGTTGAACACTGAAGCTTTCTTT,CASSSTGTGLNTEAFF
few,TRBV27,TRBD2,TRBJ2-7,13,TGTGCCAGCAGTTTTGCTAGCGGCTACGAGCAGTACTTC,CASSFASGYEQYF
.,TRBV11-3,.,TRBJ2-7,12,TGTGCCAGCAACCCCAAGAAAGACGAGCAGTACTTC,CASNPKKDEQYF
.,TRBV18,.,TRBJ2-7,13,TGTGCCAGCTCAAGCCCTTTCCCCTACGAGCAGTACTTC,CASSSPFPYEQYF